This entry lists 5 T cell receptor beta chains sequenced from one sample in a study of blood T cell repertoires in COVID-19. The data were produced by immunoSEQ multiplex PCR, yet TCRdb's version contains in-frame clones alone and is incomplete. In the table there are 260,000 or so clones, approximately 86% of which are singletons. Sequencing was done on a sample of peripheral blood. These receptors were taken from a human donor in a cohort sampled during active COVID-19.

V is TRBV5-1 and J is TRBJ1-1; D is unclear. The CDR3 runs 15 residues. Trimming shortened V by 0 bases and J by 5 bases, and 14 bases separated the two germline ends. The germline V gene encodes CDR1 SGHRS and CDR2 YFSETQ. This CDR3 is CASSLETGPGTEAFF. The CDR3 nucleotides are TGCGCCAGCAGCTTGGAAACCGGCCCGGGGACTGAAGCTTTCTTT.

Turning to this clone: The junction departs from the called germline gene at one end, perhaps through a read error. The rearrangement uses TRBV7-7 and TRBJ2-2; D ambiguous. The CDR3 totals 16 residues. In germline, CDR1 is SSHAT, CDR2 FNYEAQ (reference sequence). The CDR3 here is CASSRMAQSGTGELFF. As DNA, the CDR3 is TGTGCTAGCAGCCGGATGGCCCAATCGGGCACCGGGGAGCTGTTTTTT.

The CDR3 here is CASSQAQAVSTDTQYF. The CDR3 bases are TGTGCCAGCAGCCAAGCTCAAGCGGTAAGCACAGATACGCAGTATTTT. The chain is built from TRBV3-1 (or the pseudogene TRBV3-2) and TRBJ2-3, with D maybe TRBD2 (5 bases). The CDR3 contains 16 residues. Trimming removed 1 base from V and 0 bases from J, with 11 bases in between. Germline V gene sequence: CDR1 LGHDT, CDR2 YNNKEL (reference sequence).

DNA for the CDR3: TGCGCCAGCAACGGAGGGGTCTCTGGGGCCAACGTCCTGACTTTC. This codes for CASNGGVSGANVLTF. The J gene is TRBJ2-6, the V gene TRBV4-1; maybe TRBD2 (6 bases). This CDR3 contains 15 residues. Deletions cut 7 bases from V and 0 bases from J, with 10 bases between. Per the germline V gene, CDR1 is MGHRA and CDR2 is YSYEKL.

The CDR3 reads CASSKREGLFEQYF. The CDR3 region has the DNA TGTGCCAGTAGTAAGCGGGAGGGCCTTTTCGAGCAGTACTTC. V and J are TRBV19 and TRBJ2-7; 10 bases fit TRBD2. This CDR3 is built from 14 residues. Germline CDR1 and CDR2: LNHDA and SQIVND (reference sequence). Trimming at V came to 4 bases and at J to 6 bases, leaving 6 bases not matched to a gene.